Below are 27 T cell receptor beta chains sequenced from a single sample in a study of blood T cell repertoires in COVID-19. The repertoire was sequenced with immunoSEQ multiplex PCR; TCRdb's copy has only in-frame clones and lacks some. This sample has about 35,000 clones; about 89% occur once, and the top ten carry roughly 44%. Sequencing was carried out using peripheral blood. The receptor source for this set is a human donor in a cohort sampled during active COVID-19.

The chain joins TRBV7-2 to TRBJ2-5; D remains ambiguous. V lost 0 bases and J 5 bases, leaving 13 bases between the germline ends. The germline CDR1 and CDR2 sequences are SGHTA and FQGNSA. The CDR3 loop spans 15 amino acids. CDR3 in DNA: TGTGCCAGCAGCTTAGCGTTTGGATCCGGGGAGACCCAGTACTTC. Protein sequence: CASSLAFGSGETQYF. Full variable domain (remainder filled in from reference TRBV7-2 and TRBJ2-5): GAGVSQSPSNKVTEKGKDVELRCDPISGHTALYWYRQSLGQGLEFLIYFQGNSAPDKSGLPSDRFSAERTGGSVSTLTIQRTQQEDSAVYLCASSLAFGSGETQYFGPGTRLLVL.

This chain links TRBV6-5 with TRBJ2-3, with a tentative D call TRBD1 (5 bases). V gave up 8 bases and J gave up 2 bases, with 14 bases separating them. The CDR3 covers 14 residues. Germline V lookup: CDR1 MNHEY, CDR2 SVGAGI. This CDR3 is CASLRVVNTDTQYF. As DNA, the CDR3 is TGTGCCAGCCTCAGGGTAGTAAACACAGATACGCAGTATTTT.

The chain is built from TRBV4-3 and TRBJ2-2; 7 nucleotides align to TRBD1. J gave up 6 bases and V 8 bases, and 18 bases lay outside the gene matches. The germline V gene encodes CDR1 LGHNA and CDR2 YSLEER. This CDR3 region has 17 residues. CDR3 nucleotide sequence: TGCGCCAGCGGCCCAAGCCCGACAGGGCTGAGCGCCGGGGAGCTGTTTTTT. Translating gives CASGPSPTGLSAGELFF.

This clone came up many times. This chain links TRBV11-2 with TRBJ2-2; D gene unclear. V dropped 2 bases and J dropped 1 base, with 5 bases sitting between them. The CDR3 loop spans 14 amino acids. The germline V gene encodes CDR1 SGHAT and CDR2 FQNNGV. CDR3 region: CASSLQMNTGELFF. DNA of the CDR3: TGTGCCAGCAGCTTACAGATGAACACCGGGGAGCTGTTTTTT.

The V call is TRBV3-1 (or the pseudogene TRBV3-2), the J call TRBJ1-5; D is unclear. The germline V gene encodes CDR1 LGHDT and CDR2 YNNKEL (reference sequence). CDR3 length: 18 residues. With 2 bases removed from V and 0 bases from J, the gap between germline ends came to 17 bases. CDR3 DNA: TGTGCCAGCAGCCAAACCTACGGGTCAACCTATAGCAATCAGCCCCAGCATTTT. Its protein is CASSQTYGSTYSNQPQHF.

V usage is TRBV7-2 and J usage is TRBJ2-1; 8 nucleotides align to TRBD2. J was trimmed by 0 bases and V by 3 bases; bases with no gene match: 4. The CDR3 has 16 residues. Per germline, CDR1 SGHTA and CDR2 FQGNSA. In nucleotides, the CDR3 is TGTGCCAGCAGCTTGTTAGCGGGGAGCTCCTACAATGAGCAGTTCTTC. It specifies CASSLLAGSSYNEQFF.

J is TRBJ1-1 and V is TRBV3-1 (or the pseudogene TRBV3-2); perhaps TRBD1 as D (6 bases). The CDR3 totals 15 residues. CDR1 LGHDT and CDR2 YNNKEL come from the germline V gene (reference sequence). Trimming pared 0 bases from V and 1 base from J, leaving 9 bases between. The CDR3 here is CASSQEGGGNTEAFF. CDR3 nucleotide sequence: TGTGCCAGCAGCCAAGAAGGGGGGGGGAACACTGAAGCTTTCTTT.

CDR3: CASSQVTRDYETQYF. CDR3 nucleotide sequence: TGTGCCAGCAGCCAAGTGACCCGGGACTATGAGACCCAGTACTTC. The chain joins TRBV3-1 (or the pseudogene TRBV3-2) to TRBJ2-5, with 7 bases fitting TRBD2. V gave up 1 base and J gave up 5 bases; unmatched junction bases: 7. Germline V lookup: CDR1 LGHDT, CDR2 YNNKEL (reference sequence). The CDR3 has 15 residues.

The V gene is TRBV10-3, the J gene TRBJ2-3; 8 bases match TRBD2. Germline CDR1 is ENHRY and CDR2 is SYGVKD. V was pared by 3 bases and J by 3 bases, with 2 bases of the junction left unmatched. The CDR3 runs to 14 residues. The CDR3 spells CAISDLAGTDTQYF. CDR3 bases: TGTGCCATCAGTGATTTAGCGGGGACAGATACGCAGTATTTT.

The chain links TRBV3-1 (or the pseudogene TRBV3-2) to TRBJ1-3, with TRBD1 as a possible D gene (6 bases). Germline V gene sequence: CDR1 LGHDT, CDR2 YNNKEL (reference sequence). Trimming left V 0 bases short and J 4 bases short, with 13 bases between. The CDR3 covers 16 residues. CDR3 amino acids: CASSQDPAGVGNTIYF. The CDR3 DNA is TGTGCCAGCAGCCAAGATCCGGCAGGGGTGGGAAACACCATATATTTT.

The chain is built from TRBV11-2 and TRBJ2-3; 10 bases are shared with TRBD2. V lost 2 bases, J lost 5 bases, and 7 bases stayed unmatched. The CDR3 runs to 16 residues. The germline CDR1 and CDR2 sequences are SGHAT and FQNNGV. The CDR3 reads CASSLMGLAGEDTQYF. Here the CDR3 DNA reads TGTGCCAGCAGCTTAATGGGGCTAGCGGGGGAAGATACGCAGTATTTT.

The genes are TRBV5-4 and TRBJ2-7; TRBD2 agrees at 11 bases. The CDR3 spans 14 residues. V gave up 4 bases and J gave up 1 base; unmatched junction bases: 1. CDR1 is SGHNT and CDR2 is YYREEE in the germline V gene (reference sequence). CDR3 nucleotide sequence: TGTGCCAGCAGCCCTAGCGGGGGGTCCTACGAGCAGTACTTC. Its protein product is CASSPSGGSYEQYF.

The genes are TRBV9 and TRBJ2-2; the match to TRBD1 covers 8 bases. CDR1 and CDR2 (germline): SGDLS, YYNGEE. The ends lost 3 bases at V and 1 base at J; junction bases unmatched: 2. The CDR3 totals 15 residues. In DNA, the CDR3 is TGTGCCAGCAGCGGGGGGACAGGGAACACCGGGGAGCTGTTTTTT. It yields the protein CASSGGTGNTGELFF.

The V and J genes are TRBV28 and TRBJ2-1; D is possibly TRBD1 (5 bases). CDR3 length: 13 amino acids. Germline CDR1 reads MDHEN; CDR2 reads SYDVKM. Trimming removed 3 bases from V and 7 bases from J, with 10 bases in between. In nucleotides, the CDR3 is TGTGCCAGCAGTTTGACAGTGGCGAATGAGCAGTTCTTC. Protein sequence: CASSLTVANEQFF.

The J gene is TRBJ1-3, the V gene TRBV4-1; D not resolved. In germline, CDR1 is MGHRA, CDR2 YSYEKL. The germline V and J ends were trimmed by 1 base and 5 bases, with 24 bases remaining between them. The CDR3 sequence is 19 residues long. In DNA form, the CDR3 reads TGCGCCAGCAGCCAAGGAACCAGCCGCTGGGCCGGACTTAGAAACACCATATATTTT. Protein: CASSQGTSRWAGLRNTIYF.

The chain couples TRBV16 to TRBJ2-3; D gene uncertain. The CDR3 loop spans 13 amino acids. Germline CDR1 reads KGHSY; CDR2 reads FQNENV. Between the trimmed V and J ends, which lost 4 bases and 9 bases, there was a span of 14 bases. CDR3 amino acids: CASSRLPLGTQYF. The DNA of the CDR3 is TGTGCCAGCAGCCGACTCCCCCTAGGAACGCAGTATTTT.

The chain joins TRBV5-1 to TRBJ2-7; 9 bases agree with TRBD1. The ends lost 0 bases at V and 3 bases at J; junction bases unmatched: 4. This CDR3 spans 15 amino acids. Germline CDR1 is SGHRS and CDR2 is YFSETQ. CDR3 region: CASSLETGGNYEQYF. CDR3 sequence (DNA): TGCGCCAGCAGCTTGGAGACAGGGGGGAACTACGAGCAGTACTTC.

The V call is TRBV7-8, the J call TRBJ2-7; perhaps TRBD2 as D (7 bases). This CDR3 is 17 amino acids long. Germline V gene sequence: CDR1 SGHVS, CDR2 FQNEAQ. The germline V and J ends were trimmed by 7 bases and 0 bases, with 22 bases remaining between them. The CDR3 reads CASMVLFGGGGSYEQYF. The DNA for the CDR3 is TGTGCCAGCATGGTCTTGTTCGGGGGAGGGGGCTCCTACGAGCAGTACTTC.

The chain has TRBV19 and TRBJ1-2; D is possibly TRBD1 (6 bases). The V end was cut by 2 bases, the J end by 4 bases, with 11 bases between. This CDR3 comprises 14 residues. CDR1 LNHDA and CDR2 SQIVND come from the germline V gene (reference sequence). CDR3 loop: CASSIQGRAYGYTF. DNA of the CDR3: TGTGCCAGTAGTATACAGGGGCGAGCCTATGGCTACACCTTC.

The chain uses TRBV19 and TRBJ2-7; D remains unclear. This CDR3 has 14 residues. V lost 6 bases and J lost 0, with 12 bases in between. Per the germline V gene, CDR1 is LNHDA and CDR2 is SQIVND (reference sequence). This CDR3 reads CASSRLQSSYEQYF. In nucleotides, the CDR3 is TGTGCCAGTAGCAGACTCCAAAGCTCCTACGAGCAGTACTTC. The whole variable domain, filled in from reference TRBV19 and TRBJ2-7, reads DGGITQSPKYLFRKEGQNVTLSCEQNLNHDAMYWYRQDPGQGLRLIYYSQIVNDFQKGDIAEGYSVSREKKESFPLTVTSAQKNPTAFYLCASSRLQSSYEQYFGPGTRLTVT.

The V and J genes are TRBV9 and TRBJ1-6; 7 bases map to TRBD1. Trimming at V came to 3 bases and at J to 10 bases, leaving 10 bases not matched to a gene. Germline V gives CDR1 SGDLS, CDR2 YYNGEE. CDR3 length equals 15 residues. The CDR3 region is CASSGRQGLDSPLHF. CDR3 nucleotide sequence: TGTGCCAGCAGCGGGCGACAGGGTCTGGACTCACCCCTCCACTTT.

This chain links TRBV28 with TRBJ1-1, with a tentative D call TRBD1 (6 bases). The V gene's germline CDR1 is MDHEN and CDR2 SYDVKM. The CDR3 is 14 residues long. Trimming took off 7 bases at V and 1 base at J, with 13 bases between the two ends. DNA for the CDR3: TGTGCCAGCAAACCCGGGACAAGGAACACTGAAGCTTTCTTT. It codes for CASKPGTRNTEAFF.

J is TRBJ1-5 and V is TRBV19; D remains ambiguous. The germline gives CDR1 LNHDA, CDR2 SQIVND (reference sequence). CDR3 length: 18 amino acids. Trimming took off 6 bases at V and 1 base at J, with 22 bases between the two ends. CDR3 sequence (DNA): TGTGCCAGTAGGGATCCCAGGCGGGGTCTGAGGAGCAATCAGCCCCAGCATTTT. This sequence encodes CASRDPRRGLRSNQPQHF.

This clone was detected a few times. The chain links TRBV4-3 to TRBJ2-7, with D possibly being TRBD1 (6 bases). The V gene's germline CDR1 is LGHNA and CDR2 YSLEER. With 0 bases removed from V and 1 base from J, the gap between germline ends came to 19 bases. The CDR3 extends over 18 amino acids. CDR3: CASSQETGFVWGSYEQYF. Written as DNA, the CDR3 is TGCGCCAGCAGCCAAGAAACAGGGTTCGTATGGGGGTCCTACGAGCAGTACTTC.

V and J are TRBV10-3 and TRBJ1-1; 7 positions agree with TRBD1. Germline CDR1 is ENHRY and CDR2 is SYGVKD. The CDR3 extends over 15 amino acids. With V trimmed by 8 bases and J by 1 base, 10 bases remained unmatched. CDR3 loop: CAIRAGGDPNTEAFF. The DNA for the CDR3 is TGTGCCATCCGTGCAGGGGGAGATCCGAACACTGAAGCTTTCTTT.

The V and J genes are TRBV28 and TRBJ2-7; D unresolved. Trimming took off 3 bases at V and 2 bases at J, with 5 bases between the two ends. Germline V gene sequence: CDR1 MDHEN, CDR2 SYDVKM. The CDR3 covers 12 residues. The CDR3 loop is CASSLGTYEQYF. The CDR3 DNA reads TGTGCCAGCAGTTTGGGCACCTACGAGCAGTACTTC.

The V and J genes are TRBV7-2 and TRBJ1-2; D uncertain. The CDR3 consists of 15 residues. Per germline, CDR1 SGHTA and CDR2 FQGNSA. V lost 2 bases, J lost 7 bases, and 17 bases lay in between. CDR3 sequence reads: CASSLSPNFAVGYTF. The CDR3 coding sequence is TGTGCCAGCAGCTTATCACCTAATTTCGCGGTTGGCTACACCTTC.